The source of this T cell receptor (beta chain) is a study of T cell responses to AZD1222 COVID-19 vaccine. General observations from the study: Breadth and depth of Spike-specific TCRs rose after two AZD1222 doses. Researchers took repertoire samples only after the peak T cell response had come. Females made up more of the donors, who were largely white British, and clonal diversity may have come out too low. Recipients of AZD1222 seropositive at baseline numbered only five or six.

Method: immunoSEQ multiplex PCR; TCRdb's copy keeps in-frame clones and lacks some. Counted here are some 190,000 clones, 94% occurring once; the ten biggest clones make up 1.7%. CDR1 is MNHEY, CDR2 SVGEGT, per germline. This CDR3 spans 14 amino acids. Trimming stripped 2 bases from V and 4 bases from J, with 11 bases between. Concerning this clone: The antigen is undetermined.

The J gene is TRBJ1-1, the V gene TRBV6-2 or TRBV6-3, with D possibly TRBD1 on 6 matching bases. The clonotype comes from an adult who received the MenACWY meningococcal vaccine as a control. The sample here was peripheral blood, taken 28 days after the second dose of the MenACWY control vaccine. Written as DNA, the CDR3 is TGTGCCAGCAGTTACAGGACAGTAAGCACTGAAGCTTTCTTT. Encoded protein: CASSYRTVSTEAFF.